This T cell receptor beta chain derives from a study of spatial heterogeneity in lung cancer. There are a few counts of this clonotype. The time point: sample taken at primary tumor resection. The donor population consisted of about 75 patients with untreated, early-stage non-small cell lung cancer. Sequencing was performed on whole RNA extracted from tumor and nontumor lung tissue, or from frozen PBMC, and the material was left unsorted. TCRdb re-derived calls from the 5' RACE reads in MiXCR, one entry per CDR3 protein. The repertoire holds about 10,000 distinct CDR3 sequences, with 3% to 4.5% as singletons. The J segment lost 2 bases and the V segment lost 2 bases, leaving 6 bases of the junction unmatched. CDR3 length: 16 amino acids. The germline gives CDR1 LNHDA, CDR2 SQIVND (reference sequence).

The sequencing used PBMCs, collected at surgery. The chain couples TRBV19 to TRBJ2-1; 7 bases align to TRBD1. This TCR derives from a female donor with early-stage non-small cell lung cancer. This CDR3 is CASSITDRATYNEQFF. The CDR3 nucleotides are TGTGCCAGTAGTATAACAGACAGGGCAACCTACAATGAGCAGTTCTTC.